This T cell receptor beta chain comes out of a study of shared clonotypes between healthy human individuals. Deep-level running was used for the assay. Sequencing used immunoSEQ multiplex PCR; TCRdb keeps in-frame clones, though not all of them. The sample includes about 2.3 million clones, 85% to 95% seen only once; the top ten take 0.3% to 0.45%. This clone was detected only once. Its antigen is unknown. A CD45RA+ naive subset and a CD45RA-negative memory subset were split from CD4+ cells. Study-wide points: Apart from blood, nothing was sampled; tissue repertoires likely differ.

V was pared by 4 bases and J by 4 bases, with 9 bases of the junction left unmatched. The CDR3 has 17 residues. Germline lookup yields CDR1 SGHRS and CDR2 YFSETQ. The chain is built from TRBV5-1 and TRBJ2-1, with 12 bases lining up with TRBD2. The receptor comes from a young man in good health. Some clones in this sample may be carry-over from other donors' samples. Sequencing was done on a sample of naive CD4+ T cells from PBMCs. The subset is: CD45RA+ positively selected. CDR3 amino acids: CASSSAPSGRAYNEQFF. DNA of the CDR3: TGCGCCAGCAGCAGCGCACCTAGCGGGAGGGCGTACAATGAGCAGTTCTTC.